These 2 T cell receptor beta chains were all obtained from the same sample, sequenced in a study of T cells in Graves' hyperthyroidism and ophthalmopathy. Amplification yielded TCR beta CDR3 regions, with RNA transcripts as the source. First-round RT-PCR with HTBI primers amplified the TCR CDR3 region. TCRdb itself ran the multiplex PCR reads through MiXCR, one entry per CDR3 protein. The table shows fewer than 400,000 distinct CDR3 sequences, with over 12% occurring only once. The sequenced sample was blood. The receptors here all came from a man over 45 with Graves' ophthalmopathy.

This clonotype was observed many times. The V call is TRBV27, the J call TRBJ2-7, with a tentative D call TRBD1 (5 bases). This CDR3 region has 13 residues. V was cut by 3 bases and J by 6 bases, with 12 bases left in between. Germline CDR1 is MNHEY and CDR2 is SMNVEV (reference sequence). Here the CDR3 DNA reads TGTGCCAGCAGTTTTACAGGTGCCCCCGAGCAGTACTTC. This gives the protein CASSFTGAPEQYF.

This clonotype was detected only a few times. The chain combines TRBV5-1 with TRBJ2-3; D uncertain. There are 17 residues in the CDR3. Germline V CDR1 and CDR2: SGHRS, YFSETQ. V was cut by 4 bases and J by 3 bases, with 21 bases left in between. The CDR3 region has the DNA TGCGCCAGCAGCGCCGATGGGTACGCGGCCGGGACAGATACGCAGTATTTT. As protein: CASSADGYAAGTDTQYF.